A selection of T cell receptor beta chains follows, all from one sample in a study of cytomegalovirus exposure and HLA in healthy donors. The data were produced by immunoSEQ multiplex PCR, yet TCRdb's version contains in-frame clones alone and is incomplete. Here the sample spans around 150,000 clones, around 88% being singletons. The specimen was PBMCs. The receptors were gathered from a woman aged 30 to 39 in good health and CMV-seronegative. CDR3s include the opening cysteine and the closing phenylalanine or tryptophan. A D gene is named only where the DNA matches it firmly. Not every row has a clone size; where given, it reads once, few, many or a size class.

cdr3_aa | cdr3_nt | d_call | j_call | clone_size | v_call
CASSPLAEGTKNIQYF | TGTGCCAGCTCACCCCTAGCGGAGGGGACCAAAAACATTCAGTACTTC | TRBD2 | TRBJ2-4 | NA | TRBV18
CATSRERAGVYNEQFF | TGTGCCACCAGCAGAGAGCGGGCGGGCGTATACAATGAGCAGTTCTTC | NA | TRBJ2-1 | few | TRBV15
CASSQAGTGSYNEQFF | TGTGCCAGCAGTCAGGCCGGGACAGGTTCCTACAATGAGCAGTTCTTC | TRBD1 | TRBJ2-1 | NA | TRBV28
CASSPPSREKLFF | TGTGCCAGCAGCCCCCCCTCCAGGGAAAAACTGTTTTTT | NA | TRBJ1-4 | NA | TRBV7-9
CASSGQANTGELFF | TGCGCCAGCAGTGGACAGGCCAACACCGGGGAGCTGTTTTTT | NA | TRBJ2-2 | NA | TRBV10-1
CASSGGGWGAYEQYF | TGTGCCAGCAGTGGTGGCGGGTGGGGAGCCTACGAGCAGTACTTC | NA | TRBJ2-7 | NA | TRBV25-1
CASSESWGEAFF | TGCGCCAGCAGTGAGTCATGGGGCGAAGCTTTCTTT | NA | TRBJ1-1 | NA | TRBV10-1
CASSLRLNTEAFF | TGTGCCAGCAGTTTACGGTTGAACACTGAAGCTTTCTTT | NA | TRBJ1-1 | NA | TRBV7-9
CASRAGGTEAFF | TGTGCCAGCAGGGCGGGGGGCACTGAAGCTTTCTTT | NA | TRBJ1-1 | once | TRBV27
CATSRDLQGSGANVLTF | TGTGCCACCAGCAGAGATCTTCAGGGGTCTGGGGCCAACGTCCTGACTTTC | NA | TRBJ2-6 | NA | TRBV15
CASTTGTAVEQYF | TGCGCCAGCACGACAGGGACGGCCGTGGAGCAGTACTTC | TRBD1 | TRBJ2-5 | NA | TRBV5-1
CASRRIGTGGYGYTF | TGTGCCAGCAGGAGGATAGGGACAGGGGGGTATGGCTACACCTTC | TRBD1 | TRBJ1-2 | NA | TRBV6-4
CASSPDESGGTEAFF | TGTGCCAGCAGTCCCGATGAGTCGGGTGGGACTGAAGCTTTCTTT | NA | TRBJ1-1 | NA | TRBV2
CASSFGQGKVWETQYF | TGTGCCAGCAGTTTTGGACAGGGAAAAGTCTGGGAGACCCAGTACTTC | TRBD1 | TRBJ2-5 | once | TRBV28
CASSIIGSTEAFF | TGTGCCAGTAGTATCATCGGGTCCACTGAAGCTTTCTTT | NA | TRBJ1-1 | NA | TRBV19
CASGRDAYGYTF | TGTGCTAGTGGTCGGGATGCCTATGGCTACACCTTC | NA | TRBJ1-2 | once | TRBV12-5
CASSQVGPRADTGELFF | TGTGCCAGCAGCCAGGTCGGACCGAGGGCCGACACCGGGGAGCTGTTTTTT | NA | TRBJ2-2 | NA | TRBV14
CASSPLGLADNEQFF | TGTGCCAGCTCACCGTTAGGACTAGCAGACAATGAGCAGTTCTTC | TRBD2 | TRBJ2-1 | NA | TRBV18